This T cell receptor beta chain was identified in a study of HIV-infected patients and healthy controls. General study results and limits: MAIT alpha-chain CDR3s were frequent in healthy controls, depleted in HIV+. Apparent post-therapy Gini recovery among HIV-infected patients was not reproduced with size-matched repertoires.

As regards this clonotype: Its target is unknown. It may be a read error: a sequence one base away is much more abundant.

Antiretroviral therapy had run roughly three months, about 14 weeks, before follow-up blood collection. All unsorted peripheral T cells were captured because whole blood was used without fractionation. Reverse transcription used around 540 ng RNA and constant-region primers for alpha and beta. Each of the alpha and beta chains got its own library through chain-specific third strand synthesis with indices. All rearrangements within a chain used one primer pair; cDNA molecules carried barcodes. TCRdb analysed the 5' RACE reads with MiXCR anew, one entry per CDR3 protein. The table includes roughly 9,800 distinct CDR3 sequences, around 6% detected once. The sequencing used blood, collected during antiretroviral therapy. This receptor was identified in an adult with HIV infection. The donor label of this sample is uncertain.

CDR3 amino acids: CTSSVGLAGGPGEQYF. The CDR3 DNA reads as TGTACCAGCAGCGTGGGACTAGCGGGGGGGCCTGGAGAGCAGTACTTC. V usage is TRBV9 and J usage is TRBJ2-7; TRBD2 matches 16 bases. Germline V gives CDR1 SGDLS, CDR2 YYNGEE. The CDR3 consists of 16 residues. The full variable domain, in which reference TRBV9 and TRBJ2-7 provide the parts outside the CDR3, is DSGVTQTPKHLITATGQRVTLRCSPRSGDLSVYWYQQSLDQGLQFLIQYYNGEERAKGNILERFSAQQFPDLHSELNLSSLELGDSALYFCTSSVGLAGGPGEQYFGPGTRLTVT.